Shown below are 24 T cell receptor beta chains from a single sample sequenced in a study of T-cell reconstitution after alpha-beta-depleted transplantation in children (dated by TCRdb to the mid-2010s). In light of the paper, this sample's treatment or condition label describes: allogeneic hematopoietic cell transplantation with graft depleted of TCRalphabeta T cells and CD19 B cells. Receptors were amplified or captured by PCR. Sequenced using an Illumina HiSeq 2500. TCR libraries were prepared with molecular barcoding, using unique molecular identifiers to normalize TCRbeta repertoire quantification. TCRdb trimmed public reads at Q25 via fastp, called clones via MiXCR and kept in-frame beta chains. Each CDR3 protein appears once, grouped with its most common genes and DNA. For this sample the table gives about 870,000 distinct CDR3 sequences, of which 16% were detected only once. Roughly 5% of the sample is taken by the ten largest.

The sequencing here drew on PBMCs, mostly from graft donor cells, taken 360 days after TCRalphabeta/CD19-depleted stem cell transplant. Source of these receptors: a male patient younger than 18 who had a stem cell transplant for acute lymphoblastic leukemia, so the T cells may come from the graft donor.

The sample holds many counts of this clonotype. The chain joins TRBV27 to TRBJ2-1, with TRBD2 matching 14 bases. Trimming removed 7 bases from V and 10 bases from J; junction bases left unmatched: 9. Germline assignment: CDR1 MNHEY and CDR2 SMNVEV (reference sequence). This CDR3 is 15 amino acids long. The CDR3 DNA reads TGTGCCAGCACTCCCGGGACTAGCGGGAGAGGGGAGCAGTTCTTC. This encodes CASTPGTSGRGEQFF.

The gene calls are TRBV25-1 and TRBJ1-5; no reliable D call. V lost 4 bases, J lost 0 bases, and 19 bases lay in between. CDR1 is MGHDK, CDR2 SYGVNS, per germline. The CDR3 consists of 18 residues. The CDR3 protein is CASSVNTGPHYSNQPQHF. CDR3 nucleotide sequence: TGTGCCAGCAGTGTTAACACCGGGCCACATTATAGCAATCAGCCCCAGCATTTT.

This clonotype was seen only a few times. The CDR3 coding sequence is TGTGCCAGCAGCCCCCGGGGGGGACTAGCAACCAATGAGCAGTTCTTC. It specifies CASSPRGGLATNEQFF. The rearrangement joins TRBV7-9 to TRBJ2-1; TRBD2 matches 9 bases. This CDR3 region has 16 residues. J was trimmed by 6 bases and V by 5 bases; bases with no gene match: 11. The germline CDR1 and CDR2 sequences are SEHNR and FQNEAQ (reference sequence).

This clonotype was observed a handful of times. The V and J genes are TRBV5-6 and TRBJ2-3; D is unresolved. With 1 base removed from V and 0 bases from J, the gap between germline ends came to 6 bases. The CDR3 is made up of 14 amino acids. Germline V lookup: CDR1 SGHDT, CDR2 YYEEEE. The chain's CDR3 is CASSLFDSTDTQYF. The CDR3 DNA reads TGTGCCAGCAGCTTGTTTGACAGCACAGATACGCAGTATTTT.

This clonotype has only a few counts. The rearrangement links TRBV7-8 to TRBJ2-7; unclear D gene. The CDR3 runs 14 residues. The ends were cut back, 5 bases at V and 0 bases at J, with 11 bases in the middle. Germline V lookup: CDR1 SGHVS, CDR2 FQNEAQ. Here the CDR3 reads CASSHGYSSYEQYF. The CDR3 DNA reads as TGTGCCAGCAGCCATGGGTACAGCTCCTACGAGCAGTACTTC. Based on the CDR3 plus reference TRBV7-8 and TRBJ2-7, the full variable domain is GAGVSQSPRYKVAKRGQDVALRCDPISGHVSLFWYQQALGQGPEFLTYFQNEAQLDKSGLPSDRFFAERPEGSVSTLKIQRTQQEDSAVYLCASSHGYSSYEQYFGPGTRLTVT.

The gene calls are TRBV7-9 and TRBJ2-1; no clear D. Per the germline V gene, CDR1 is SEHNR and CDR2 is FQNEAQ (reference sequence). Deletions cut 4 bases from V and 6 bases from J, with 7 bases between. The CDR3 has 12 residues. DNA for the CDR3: TGTGCCAGCAGCTCGTTTAGCAATGAGCAGTTCTTC. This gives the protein CASSSFSNEQFF.

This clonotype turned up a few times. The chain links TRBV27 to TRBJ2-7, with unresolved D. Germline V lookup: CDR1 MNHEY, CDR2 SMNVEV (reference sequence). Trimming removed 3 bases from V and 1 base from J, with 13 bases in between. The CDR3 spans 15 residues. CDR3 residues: CASSFRLAPSYEQYF. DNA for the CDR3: TGTGCCAGCAGTTTTCGACTGGCGCCTTCCTACGAGCAGTACTTC.

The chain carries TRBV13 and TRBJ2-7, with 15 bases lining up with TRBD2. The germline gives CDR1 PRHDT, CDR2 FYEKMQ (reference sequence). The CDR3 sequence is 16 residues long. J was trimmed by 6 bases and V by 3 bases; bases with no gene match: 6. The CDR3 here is CASSFRTSGRALEQYF. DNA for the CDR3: TGTGCCAGCAGCTTCCGGACTAGCGGGAGGGCCCTCGAGCAGTACTTC. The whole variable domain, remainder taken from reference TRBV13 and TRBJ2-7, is AAGVIQSPRHLIKEKRETATLKCYPIPRHDTVYWYQQGPGQDPQFLISFYEKMQSDKGSIPDRFSAQQFSDYHSELNMSSLELGDSALYFCASSFRTSGRALEQYFGPGTRLTVT.

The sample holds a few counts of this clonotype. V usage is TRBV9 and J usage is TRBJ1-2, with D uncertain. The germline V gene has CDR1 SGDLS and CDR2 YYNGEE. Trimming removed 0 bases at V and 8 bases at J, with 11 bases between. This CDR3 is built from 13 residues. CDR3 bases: TGTGCCAGCAGCGTAGCCGGACCCGTGGGCTACACCTTC. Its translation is CASSVAGPVGYTF.

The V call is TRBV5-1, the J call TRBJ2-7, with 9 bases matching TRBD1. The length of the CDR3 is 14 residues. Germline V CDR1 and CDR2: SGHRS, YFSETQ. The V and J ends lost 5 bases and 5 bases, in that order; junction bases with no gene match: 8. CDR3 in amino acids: CASRSSTGGNEQYF. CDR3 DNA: TGCGCCAGCAGGAGTTCGACAGGGGGTAACGAGCAGTACTTC.

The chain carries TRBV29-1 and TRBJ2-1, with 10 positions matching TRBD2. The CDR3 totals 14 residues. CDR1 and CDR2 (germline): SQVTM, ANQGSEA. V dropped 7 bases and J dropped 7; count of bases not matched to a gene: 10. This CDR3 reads CSAERSGRVNEQFF. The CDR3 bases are TGCAGCGCGGAGAGGAGCGGGAGGGTAAATGAGCAGTTCTTC.

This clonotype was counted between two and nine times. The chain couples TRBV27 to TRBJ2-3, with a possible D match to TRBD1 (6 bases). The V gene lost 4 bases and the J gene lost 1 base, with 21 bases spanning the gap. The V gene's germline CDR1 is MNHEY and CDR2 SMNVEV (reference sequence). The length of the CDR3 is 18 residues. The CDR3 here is CASSSHGGLEGGTDTQYF. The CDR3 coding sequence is TGTGCCAGCAGTTCCCATGGGGGCCTCGAGGGAGGCACAGATACGCAGTATTTT.

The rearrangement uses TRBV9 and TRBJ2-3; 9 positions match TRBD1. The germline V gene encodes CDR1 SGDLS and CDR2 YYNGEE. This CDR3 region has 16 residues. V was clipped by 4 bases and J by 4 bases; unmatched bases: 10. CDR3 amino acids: CASSFYGTGISDTQYF. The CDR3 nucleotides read TGTGCCAGCAGCTTCTACGGGACAGGGATTTCAGATACGCAGTATTTT.

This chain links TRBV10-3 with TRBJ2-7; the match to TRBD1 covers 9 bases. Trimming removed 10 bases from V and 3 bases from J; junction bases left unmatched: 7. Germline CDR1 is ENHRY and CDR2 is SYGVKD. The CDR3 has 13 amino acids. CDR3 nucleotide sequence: TGTGCCACCCACCGGGACAGGGTCTACGAGCAGTACTTC. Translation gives CATHRDRVYEQYF.

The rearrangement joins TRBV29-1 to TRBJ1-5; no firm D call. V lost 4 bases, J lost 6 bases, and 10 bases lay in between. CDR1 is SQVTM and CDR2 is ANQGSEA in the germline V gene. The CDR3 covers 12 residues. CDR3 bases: TGCAGCGTTGGTGTGTGGGGTCAGCCCCAGCATTTT. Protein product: CSVGVWGQPQHF.

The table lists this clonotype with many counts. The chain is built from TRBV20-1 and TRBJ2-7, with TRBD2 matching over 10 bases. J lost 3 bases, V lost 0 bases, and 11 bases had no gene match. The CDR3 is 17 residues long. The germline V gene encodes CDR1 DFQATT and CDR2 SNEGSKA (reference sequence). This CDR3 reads CSARDPWSSGRLYEQYF. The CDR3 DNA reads TGCAGTGCTAGAGATCCGTGGAGTAGCGGGAGGCTCTACGAGCAGTACTTC.

The CDR3 region has the DNA TGTGCCAGCAGCCAGGGCGGGAACGTCGGGGAGCTGTTTTTT. This gives the protein CASSQGGNVGELFF. The chain is built from TRBV3-1 and TRBJ2-2; maybe TRBD2 (6 bases). V lost 3 bases, J lost 7 bases, and 12 bases lay in between. The V gene's germline CDR1 is LGHDT and CDR2 YNNKEL (reference sequence). The CDR3 length is 14 residues.

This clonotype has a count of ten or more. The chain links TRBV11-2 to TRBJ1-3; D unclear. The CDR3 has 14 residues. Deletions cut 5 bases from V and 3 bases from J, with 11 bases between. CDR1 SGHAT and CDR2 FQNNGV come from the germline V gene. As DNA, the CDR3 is TGTGCCAGCAGCCGCGTTCTAGGTGGAAACACCATATATTTT. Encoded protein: CASSRVLGGNTIYF. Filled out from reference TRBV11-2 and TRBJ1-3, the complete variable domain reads EAGVAQSPRYKIIEKRQSVAFWCNPISGHATLYWYQQILGQGPKLLIQFQNNGVVDDSQLPKDRFSAERLKGVDSTLKIQPAKLEDSAVYLCASSRVLGGNTIYFGEGSWLTVV.

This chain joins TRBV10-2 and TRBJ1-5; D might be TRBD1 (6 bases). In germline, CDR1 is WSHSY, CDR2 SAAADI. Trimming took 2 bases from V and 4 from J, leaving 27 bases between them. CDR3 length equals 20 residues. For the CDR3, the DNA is TGCGCCAGCAGTGAGGCGAACAGGGTTGGGCTCGTTTTGTTAAATCAGCCCCAGCATTTT. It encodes CASSEANRVGLVLLNQPQHF.

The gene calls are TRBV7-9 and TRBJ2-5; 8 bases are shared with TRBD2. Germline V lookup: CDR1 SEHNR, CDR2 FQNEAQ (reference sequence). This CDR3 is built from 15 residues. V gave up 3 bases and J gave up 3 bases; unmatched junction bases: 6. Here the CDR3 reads CASSFFSGIKETQYF. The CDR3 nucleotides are TGTGCCAGCAGCTTTTTTAGCGGGATAAAAGAGACCCAGTACTTC.

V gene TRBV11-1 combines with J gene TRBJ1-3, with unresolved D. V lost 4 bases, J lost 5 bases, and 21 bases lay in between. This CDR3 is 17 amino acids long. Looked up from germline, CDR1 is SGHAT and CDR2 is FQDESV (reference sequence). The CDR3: CASSSLPVGPYRNTIYF. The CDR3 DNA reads TGTGCCAGCAGCTCCCTTCCCGTCGGCCCCTACAGAAACACCATATATTTT.

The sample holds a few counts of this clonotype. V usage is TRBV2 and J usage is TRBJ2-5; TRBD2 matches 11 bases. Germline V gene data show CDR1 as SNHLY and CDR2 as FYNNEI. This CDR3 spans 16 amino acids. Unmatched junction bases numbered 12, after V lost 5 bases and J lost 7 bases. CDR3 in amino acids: CASSTLRLAGPRTQYF. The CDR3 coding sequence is TGTGCCAGCAGTACGTTAAGACTAGCGGGACCCCGGACCCAGTACTTC.

The CDR3 nucleotides are TGTGCCAGCAGTGAGCTAGCGGGAGCGAACACCGGGGAGCTGTTTTTT. This gives the protein CASSELAGANTGELFF. The chain employs TRBV25-1 and TRBJ2-2; 10 bases map to TRBD2. CDR3 length: 16 residues. V shed 3 bases and J 0 bases; nucleotides not matched to a gene: 1. Germline lookup yields CDR1 MGHDK and CDR2 SYGVNS.

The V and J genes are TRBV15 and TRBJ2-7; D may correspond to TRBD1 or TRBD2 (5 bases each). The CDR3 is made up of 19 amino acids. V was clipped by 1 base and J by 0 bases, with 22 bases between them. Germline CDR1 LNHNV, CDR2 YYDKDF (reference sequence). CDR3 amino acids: CATSRATFPTAGTSYEQYF. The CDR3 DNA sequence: TGTGCCACCAGCAGAGCGACATTTCCTACCGCTGGGACCTCCTACGAGCAGTACTTC.